These 18 T cell receptor beta chains were sequenced from one sample in a study of T-cell memory formation after mild COVID-19. TCRdb processed the 5' RACE reads anew with MiXCR; each CDR3 protein has one entry. The data hold about 100,000 distinct CDR3 sequences, with approximately 12% observed a single time. The specimen sequenced was PBMCs or a T cell subset sorted from them (not recorded which). The receptors here all came from a man aged 18 to 29 who had mild COVID-19 (a few samples of this study predate the infection). Cell type and time point are not known.

The J gene is TRBJ1-5, the V gene TRBV7-9; no reliable D call. This CDR3 is built from 13 residues. Germline V gene data show CDR1 as SEHNR and CDR2 as FQNEAQ (reference sequence). V was clipped by 1 base and J by 7 bases, with 8 bases between them. The CDR3 here is CASSLGPHQPQHF. Here the CDR3 DNA reads TGTGCCAGCAGCTTAGGCCCACACCAGCCCCAGCATTTT.

This clonotype was observed many times. The CDR3: CASSSLDRGSTDTQYF. CDR3 DNA sequence: TGCGCCAGCAGCTCATTGGACAGGGGAAGCACAGATACGCAGTATTTT. V usage is TRBV4-1 and J usage is TRBJ2-3; 9 positions match TRBD1. V lost 5 bases to trimming and J lost 0 bases; unmatched junction nucleotides: 6. CDR3 length: 16 amino acids. Germline CDR1 MGHRA, CDR2 YSYEKL.

The chain joins TRBV9 to TRBJ1-2; no definite D call. The CDR3 covers 8 residues. From germline, CDR1 is SGDLS and CDR2 YYNGEE. V was clipped by 5 bases and J by 14 bases, with 7 bases between them. DNA for the CDR3: TGTGCCAGCAGTCCGGGGACCTTC. Protein product: CASSPGTF.

This chain uses TRBV10-3 with TRBJ2-5; D gene ambiguous. Germline V gives CDR1 ENHRY, CDR2 SYGVKD. Trimming left V 2 bases short and J 5 bases short, with 15 bases between. The CDR3 spans 15 residues. The CDR3 DNA reads as TGTGCCATCAGTGAGCCGATGGAAAGGGTGGAGACCCAGTACTTC. This sequence encodes CAISEPMERVETQYF.

This clonotype has ten or more counts. J is TRBJ2-1 and V is TRBV6-5, with a possible D match to TRBD1 (5 bases). Trimming pared 4 bases from V and 0 bases from J, leaving 13 bases between. The germline gives CDR1 MNHEY, CDR2 SVGAGI. This CDR3 is built from 16 residues. The CDR3 region has the DNA TGTGCCAGCAGTTTCGCCGTCAGGGTCTCCTACAATGAGCAGTTCTTC. Translation gives CASSFAVRVSYNEQFF.

This clonotype was detected only a few times. The limits of the CDR3 on the DNA are not certain, so only TCRdb's listed CDR3 is given. The genes are TRBV12-3 or TRBV12-4 and TRBJ2-5. A total of 15 residues make up the CDR3, ends included. This CDR3 reads CASSFLAAPQETQYF.

This clonotype was counted ten times or more. V and J are TRBV7-7 and TRBJ2-1; D remains unclear. Per germline, CDR1 SSHAT and CDR2 FNYEAQ (reference sequence). CDR3 length: 14 amino acids. V was cut by 2 bases and J by 7 bases, with 12 bases left in between. CDR3: CASSLRSDGNEQFF. As DNA, the CDR3 is TGTGCCAGCAGCTTAAGATCCGACGGGAATGAGCAGTTCTTC.

Only a few counts were recorded for this clonotype. The rearrangement uses TRBV7-9 and TRBJ2-5, with 8 bases matching TRBD1. The CDR3 spans 14 residues. Germline values: CDR1 SEHNR, CDR2 FQNEAQ (reference sequence). V shed 4 bases and J 1 base; nucleotides not matched to a gene: 2. CDR3 residues: CASSWDRSQETQYF. The CDR3 nucleotides read TGTGCCAGCAGCTGGGACAGGAGCCAAGAGACCCAGTACTTC.

This clonotype has a count of ten or more. The gene calls are TRBV5-1 and TRBJ1-1, with 7 positions matching TRBD1. The CDR3 extends over 17 amino acids. After removal of 0 bases from V and 3 bases from J, the junction contained 11 bases not matched to a gene. Germline lookup yields CDR1 SGHRS and CDR2 YFSETQ. DNA of the CDR3: TGCGCCAGCAGCTTGGCAGTCAGGGGGAGCTCGGACACTGAAGCTTTCTTT. This translates into CASSLAVRGSSDTEAFF.

This clonotype turned up a few times. A read error may produce the germline difference seen at one junction end. The chain links TRBV15 to TRBJ2-1; D is unresolved. The CDR3 consists of 15 residues. CDR1 is LNHNV and CDR2 is YYDKDF in the germline V gene (reference sequence). The CDR3 DNA sequence: TGTGCCACCAGCGGAGACGGCTACTCCTACAATGAGCAGTTCTTC. Translated: CATSGDGYSYNEQFF.

This clonotype was detected only a few times. The chain is built from TRBV7-7 and TRBJ2-3; a possible D gene is TRBD2 (6 bases). The germline V gene encodes CDR1 SSHAT and CDR2 FNYEAQ (reference sequence). The CDR3 is 14 residues long. The V end lost 5 bases, the J end lost 2 bases, and 11 bases lay between the germline ends. The CDR3 reads CASSQGLDTDTQYF. CDR3 sequence (DNA): TGTGCCAGCAGCCAGGGACTCGACACAGATACGCAGTATTTT.

This clonotype was detected ten times or more. The rearrangement uses TRBV7-2 and TRBJ2-1, with a weak D call TRBD2 (7 bases). This CDR3 contains 16 residues. Germline V lookup: CDR1 SGHTA, CDR2 FQGNSA. Trimming took off 4 bases at V and 7 bases at J, with 20 bases between the two ends. The CDR3 region is CASSSIGGGRRNEQFF. CDR3 nucleotide sequence: TGTGCCAGCAGCTCAATTGGCGGGGGCCGGAGAAATGAGCAGTTCTTC.

At least ten counts were recorded for this clonotype. This chain uses TRBV4-1 with TRBJ1-1, with 7 bases that match TRBD1. V shed 1 base and J 1 base; nucleotides not matched to a gene: 9. The CDR3 spans 17 residues. Germline V gene lookup returns CDR1 MGHRA and CDR2 YSYEKL. CDR3: CASSQGPLRQGNTEAFF. DNA for the CDR3: TGCGCCAGCAGCCAAGGACCGCTCCGACAGGGGAACACTGAAGCTTTCTTT.

This clonotype was counted a few times. The chain couples TRBV4-3 to TRBJ1-6, with unresolved D. V was cut by 5 bases and J by 3 bases, with 8 bases left in between. The CDR3 has 14 amino acids. The germline CDR1 and CDR2 sequences are LGHNA and YSLEER. Written as DNA, the CDR3 is TGCGCCAGCAGCGCGGGCTACTATAATTCACCCCTCCACTTT. Translating gives CASSAGYYNSPLHF.

V usage is TRBV29-1 and J usage is TRBJ1-4; tentatively, D is TRBD1 (5 bases). The V gene's germline CDR1 is SQVTM and CDR2 ANQGSEA. V shed 3 bases and J shed 6 bases, with 8 bases lying between them. The CDR3 extends over 12 amino acids. The CDR3 is CSVDQGHEKLFF. Here the CDR3 DNA reads TGCAGCGTTGATCAGGGCCATGAAAAACTGTTTTTT.

This clonotype was recorded at least ten times. The genes are TRBV19 and TRBJ1-1; tentatively, D is TRBD1 (5 bases). The V gene lost 0 bases and the J gene lost 4 bases, with 12 bases spanning the gap. Per germline, CDR1 LNHDA and CDR2 SQIVND (reference sequence). There are 15 residues in the CDR3. The CDR3 reads CASSIDTGGPTEAFF. The CDR3 bases are TGTGCCAGTAGTATAGATACAGGAGGCCCCACTGAAGCTTTCTTT.

This clonotype was detected ten times or more. The J gene is TRBJ1-6, the V gene TRBV5-6, with D perhaps matching TRBD1 (5 bases). Germline V gene lookup returns CDR1 SGHDT and CDR2 YYEEEE. Trimming shortened V by 0 bases and J by 7 bases, and 8 bases separated the two germline ends. The CDR3 sequence is 14 residues long. The CDR3 is CASSLGWGNSPLHF. The CDR3 region has the DNA TGTGCCAGCAGCTTGGGCTGGGGCAATTCACCCCTCCACTTT.

This clonotype was picked up a small number of times. For the CDR3, the DNA is TGCGCCAGCAGCCAAGACGAGGGTGTGGGCCAGCCCCAGCATTTT. Its translation is CASSQDEGVGQPQHF. The chain is built from TRBV4-1 and TRBJ1-5; no reliable D call. The CDR3 length is 15 residues. Germline V gene data show CDR1 as MGHRA and CDR2 as YSYEKL. The ends were cut back, 0 bases at V and 7 bases at J, with 13 bases in the middle.